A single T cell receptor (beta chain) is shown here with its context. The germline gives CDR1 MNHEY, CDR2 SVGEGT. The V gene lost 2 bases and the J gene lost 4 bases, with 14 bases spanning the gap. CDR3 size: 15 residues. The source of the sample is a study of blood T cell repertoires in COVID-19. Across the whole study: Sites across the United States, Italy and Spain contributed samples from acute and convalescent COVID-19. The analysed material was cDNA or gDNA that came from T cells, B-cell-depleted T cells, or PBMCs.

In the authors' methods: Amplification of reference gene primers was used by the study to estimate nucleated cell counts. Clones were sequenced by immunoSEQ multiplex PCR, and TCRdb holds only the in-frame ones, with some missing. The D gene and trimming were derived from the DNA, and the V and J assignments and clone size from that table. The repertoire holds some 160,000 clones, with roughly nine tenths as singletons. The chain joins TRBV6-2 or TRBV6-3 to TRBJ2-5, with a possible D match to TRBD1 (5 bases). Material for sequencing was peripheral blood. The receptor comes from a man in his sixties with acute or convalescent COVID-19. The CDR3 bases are TGTGCCAGCAGTTACGCCCAGCCAGGGCTAGAGACCCAGTACTTC. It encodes CASSYAQPGLETQYF.